One sample yielded the 29 T cell receptor beta chains listed below, sequenced in a study of cytomegalovirus exposure and HLA in healthy donors. Profiled with immunoSEQ multiplex PCR; TCRdb holds only in-frame clones, not every one. This sample yields 200,000 to 250,000 clones, of which 75% to 90% are seen a single time; about 14% belongs to the top ten. The specimen sequenced was PBMCs. The source of these receptors is a woman younger than 45 in good health and CMV-seropositive.

The chain joins TRBV30 to TRBJ1-1, with unresolved D. Looked up from germline, CDR1 is GTSNPN and CDR2 is SVGIG (reference sequence). This CDR3 comprises 15 residues. The ends were cut back, 6 bases at V and 0 bases at J, with 17 bases in the middle. The CDR3 nucleotides are TGTGCCTGCCACCGAACTAATTCGCTGAACACTGAAGCTTTCTTT. Amino acid sequence: CACHRTNSLNTEAFF.

This chain uses TRBV4-2 with TRBJ1-1; no firm D call. Trimming left V 3 bases short and J 1 base short, with 18 bases between. The CDR3 totals 17 residues. In germline, CDR1 is LGHNA, CDR2 YNFKEQ. CDR3 sequence reads: CASSQAFDGPKNTEAFF. The CDR3 DNA follows: TGTGCCAGCAGCCAGGCCTTTGACGGACCTAAGAACACTGAAGCTTTCTTT.

A few counts support this clone. CDR3: CASSSDRTGELFF. Here the CDR3 DNA reads TGTGCCAGCAGCTCCGACAGGACCGGGGAGCTGTTTTTT. This rearrangement joins TRBV7-9 to TRBJ2-2; TRBD1 might be the D (6 bases). The CDR3 runs 13 residues. Per the germline V gene, CDR1 is SEHNR and CDR2 is FQNEAQ (reference sequence). The V end lost 4 bases, the J end lost 5 bases, and 8 bases lay between the germline ends.

The J gene is TRBJ2-2, the V gene TRBV5-1; TRBD1 agrees at 7 bases. Germline-derived CDR1 and CDR2 are SGHRS and YFSETQ. CDR3 length equals 14 residues. The J segment lost 6 bases and the V segment lost 4 bases, leaving 6 bases of the junction unmatched. This CDR3 is CASSPSTGAGELFF. CDR3 coding DNA: TGCGCCAGCAGCCCTTCTACAGGGGCCGGGGAGCTGTTTTTT.

The chain recombines TRBV19 with TRBJ2-2, with D possibly matching TRBD2 (5 bases). Germline CDR1 is LNHDA and CDR2 is SQIVND (reference sequence). V was shortened by 6 bases and J by 6 bases, with 20 bases between the two germline ends. The CDR3 contains 16 residues. In nucleotides, the CDR3 is TGTGCCAGTAGAGCATTTCCCATCCTGAGGGCCGGGGAGCTGTTTTTT. It encodes CASRAFPILRAGELFF.

The J gene is TRBJ2-7, the V gene TRBV5-6; 11 positions agree with TRBD1. This CDR3 region has 16 residues. Germline CDR1 is SGHDT and CDR2 is YYEEEE. The V gene end was trimmed by 4 bases and the J gene end by 4 bases; junction bases not matched to a gene: 10. The CDR3 coding sequence is TGTGCCAGCAGCCCCGGACAGGGGGCATTTAAGTACGAGCAGTACTTC. Protein sequence: CASSPGQGAFKYEQYF.

The V call is TRBV29-1, the J call TRBJ2-1, with D unclear. The V and J ends lost 1 base and 0 bases respectively, with 19 bases between them. Germline assignment: CDR1 SQVTM and CDR2 ANQGSEA. There are 18 residues in the CDR3. CDR3 residues: CSVEAPIGLVSSYNEQFF. The CDR3 bases are TGCAGCGTTGAAGCCCCGATAGGGCTCGTTAGCTCCTACAATGAGCAGTTCTTC.

The rearrangement joins TRBV4-1 to TRBJ2-1, with D tentatively TRBD2 (7 bases). The germline V gene has CDR1 MGHRA and CDR2 YSYEKL. The ends were cut back, 0 bases at V and 8 bases at J, with 14 bases in the middle. This CDR3 contains 15 residues. In DNA, the CDR3 is TGCGCCAGCAGCCAAGAGGGGGGGGCATTCTATGAGCAGTTCTTC. Translating gives CASSQEGGAFYEQFF.

This chain uses TRBV27 with TRBJ1-1, with 8 bases identical to TRBD1. In germline, CDR1 is MNHEY, CDR2 SMNVEV (reference sequence). The CDR3 spans 15 residues. Unmatched junction bases numbered 8, after V lost 5 bases and J lost 3 bases. CDR3 nucleotides: TGTGCCAGCAGTGTTTACCAGGGGGCGTACACTGAAGCTTTCTTT. Residues: CASSVYQGAYTEAFF.

The rearrangement links TRBV4-3 to TRBJ1-5; possible D gene TRBD1, 6 bases. Trimming took off 4 bases at V and 7 bases at J, with 11 bases between the two ends. Germline V gene data show CDR1 as LGHNA and CDR2 as YSLEER. There are 13 residues in the CDR3. DNA for the CDR3: TGCGCCAGCAGCCGCCAACAGGGCCAGCCCCAGCATTTT. Translation gives CASSRQQGQPQHF.

CDR3 region: CASSENRNGRIHYGYTF. The CDR3, as DNA: TGTGCCAGCAGCGAGAACCGAAATGGACGGATACACTATGGCTACACCTTC. The V gene is TRBV7-2, the J gene TRBJ1-2; no clear D. The CDR3 runs to 17 residues. CDR1 and CDR2 (germline): SGHTA, FQGNSA. V dropped 5 bases and J dropped 3 bases, with 22 bases sitting between them.

The chain joins TRBV28 to TRBJ2-7; D gene ambiguous. This CDR3 is built from 14 residues. From germline, CDR1 is MDHEN and CDR2 SYDVKM. The germline V and J ends were trimmed by 4 bases and 5 bases, with 15 bases remaining between them. DNA for the CDR3: TGTGCCAGCAGTTCCGAAGGCCTGATCCACGAGCAGTACTTC. Protein product: CASSSEGLIHEQYF.

The chain is built from TRBV4-1 and TRBJ1-1, with TRBD1 matching over 7 bases. The CDR3 loop spans 14 amino acids. Germline V gene lookup returns CDR1 MGHRA and CDR2 YSYEKL. The ends lost 4 bases at V and 1 base at J; junction bases unmatched: 3. The chain's CDR3 is CASSRRDRNTEAFF. The CDR3 DNA is TGCGCCAGCAGCCGCCGGGACAGGAACACTGAAGCTTTCTTT.

J is TRBJ1-5 and V is TRBV27; D gene uncertain. The germline V gene encodes CDR1 MNHEY and CDR2 SMNVEV (reference sequence). The CDR3 sequence is 14 residues long. V lost 5 bases to trimming and J lost 0 bases, with 8 bases between them. The CDR3 DNA reads as TGTGCCAGCAGTAAAAGATATAGCAATCAGCCCCAGCATTTT. It specifies CASSKRYSNQPQHF.

This clone was seen a few times. The chain joins TRBV2 to TRBJ1-5, with a possible D match to TRBD1 (6 bases). The CDR3 is made up of 14 amino acids. The ends were cut back, 6 bases at V and 9 bases at J, with 18 bases in the middle. Germline V lookup: CDR1 SNHLY, CDR2 FYNNEI. CDR3 protein: CASSTGSRGWPQHF. The CDR3 region has the DNA TGTGCCAGCAGCACAGGGTCCCGGGGGTGGCCCCAGCATTTT.

The chain employs TRBV27 and TRBJ2-3; no reliable D call. This CDR3 spans 14 amino acids. V lost 3 bases, J lost 3 bases, and 10 bases lay in between. The germline V gene has CDR1 MNHEY and CDR2 SMNVEV (reference sequence). The CDR3 is CASSFRSRTDTQYF. CDR3 in DNA: TGTGCCAGCAGTTTCCGTTCGCGGACAGATACGCAGTATTTT.

CDR3 amino acids: CASSLEAGAGDTQYF. The CDR3 coding sequence is TGCGCCAGCAGCTTGGAAGCGGGAGCAGGGGATACGCAGTATTTT. The chain uses TRBV5-1 and TRBJ2-3; the match to TRBD2 covers 8 bases. CDR1 is SGHRS, CDR2 YFSETQ, per germline. CDR3 length equals 15 residues. Trimming cost V 0 bases and J 6 bases; bases outside gene matches: 6.

This clone appeared a single time. V is TRBV13 and J is TRBJ1-1, with TRBD1 matching over 10 bases. Germline V gene data show CDR1 as PRHDT and CDR2 as FYEKMQ (reference sequence). The CDR3 loop spans 14 amino acids. J lost 6 bases, V lost 2 bases, and 3 bases had no gene match. The CDR3 bases are TGTGCCAGCAGCTTACGACAGGGGGCGGCTGAAGCTTTCTTT. This codes for CASSLRQGAAEAFF.

The chain combines TRBV9 with TRBJ2-1; maybe TRBD1 (6 bases). The V gene lost 7 bases and the J gene lost 8 bases, with 16 bases spanning the gap. CDR3 length: 13 amino acids. Germline CDR1 is SGDLS and CDR2 is YYNGEE. The CDR3 nucleotides are TGTGCCAGCCAAGGGGGTGCTCGCGATGAGCAGTTCTTC. It specifies CASQGGARDEQFF.

The chain joins TRBV10-3 to TRBJ2-7; possibly TRBD2 for D (6 bases). CDR3 length: 15 residues. The V gene lost 2 bases and the J gene lost 2 bases, with 13 bases spanning the gap. Germline V gene sequence: CDR1 ENHRY, CDR2 SYGVKD. The DNA for the CDR3 is TGTGCCATCAGTGAGCGGGAGTTGGGAACCTACGAGCAGTACTTC. Residues: CAISERELGTYEQYF.

The chain couples TRBV6-5 to TRBJ1-4, with TRBD1 identical over 9 bases. J was trimmed by 6 bases and V by 2 bases; bases with no gene match: 1. Germline CDR1 reads MNHEY; CDR2 reads SVGAGI. CDR3 length: 14 amino acids. CDR3 bases: TGTGCCAGCAGTTACGGACAGGGGTATGAAAAACTGTTTTTT. The encoded protein is CASSYGQGYEKLFF.

The rearrangement uses TRBV27 and TRBJ1-2, with TRBD1 as a possible D gene (6 bases). CDR3 size: 12 residues. CDR1 and CDR2 from the germline V gene are MNHEY and SMNVEV (reference sequence). Trimming stripped 8 bases from V and 0 bases from J, with 7 bases between. The CDR3 here is CASSGANYGYTF. Written as DNA, the CDR3 is TGTGCCAGCTCAGGGGCTAACTATGGCTACACCTTC.

This clone was counted once. V gene TRBV27 combines with J gene TRBJ2-2, with 7 bases lining up with TRBD2. The CDR3 contains 13 residues. Germline CDR1 reads MNHEY; CDR2 reads SMNVEV (reference sequence). The V gene end was trimmed by 2 bases and the J gene end by 8 bases; junction bases not matched to a gene: 2. DNA of the CDR3: TGTGCCAGCAGTTTAGGGAGGGCTGGGGAGCTGTTTTTT. It specifies CASSLGRAGELFF.

The chain couples TRBV18 to TRBJ1-1; 11 bases map to TRBD1. Germline V lookup: CDR1 KGHSH, CDR2 LQKENI. V lost 3 bases to trimming and J lost 4 bases; unmatched junction nucleotides: 10. The CDR3 has 17 amino acids. CDR3 DNA: TGTGCCAGCTCACCGTTTGGGACAGGGGGTATGGGCACTGAAGCTTTCTTT. Amino acids: CASSPFGTGGMGTEAFF.

The chain couples TRBV4-1 to TRBJ1-2, with a tentative D call TRBD1 (6 bases). V lost 3 bases and J lost 7, with 15 bases in between. The CDR3 contains 14 residues. Germline V gene lookup returns CDR1 MGHRA and CDR2 YSYEKL. CDR3 nucleotides: TGCGCCAGCAGCCAGCCAGACAGGATGGCTGGCTACACCTTC. This gives the protein CASSQPDRMAGYTF.

This chain connects TRBV27 to TRBJ1-3; a weak D match, TRBD1 (6 bases). Germline V CDR1 and CDR2: MNHEY, SMNVEV (reference sequence). This CDR3 is built from 15 residues. The V end lost 3 bases, the J end lost 0 bases, and 9 bases lay between the germline ends. The CDR3 nucleotides are TGTGCCAGCAGTTTCACAGGGAACTCTGGAAACACCATATATTTT. Translated, it gives CASSFTGNSGNTIYF.

The chain uses TRBV7-8 and TRBJ2-7, with 11 bases fitting TRBD1. V trimming: 3 bases; J trimming: 5 bases; junction bases outside the gene matches: 6. Germline CDR1 reads SGHVS; CDR2 reads FQNEAQ. The CDR3 is made up of 15 amino acids. Here the CDR3 DNA reads TGTGCCAGCAGCTTCAACCGGGACAGGGGGAACGAGCAGTACTTC. It translates to CASSFNRDRGNEQYF. Drawing the rest from reference TRBV7-8 and TRBJ2-7, the complete variable domain is GAGVSQSPRYKVAKRGQDVALRCDPISGHVSLFWYQQALGQGPEFLTYFQNEAQLDKSGLPSDRFFAERPEGSVSTLKIQRTQQEDSAVYLCASSFNRDRGNEQYFGPGTRLTVT.

The rearrangement links TRBV29-1 to TRBJ2-3, with 9 nucleotides matching TRBD2. The CDR3 extends over 16 amino acids. The junction had 10 bases not matched to a gene; V was cut back by 3 bases and J by 3 bases. Germline CDR1 reads SQVTM; CDR2 reads ANQGSEA. In DNA form, the CDR3 reads TGCAGCGTTGAGGGCGGGAGGGCCGTGGGGACAGATACGCAGTATTTT. The encoded protein is CSVEGGRAVGTDTQYF.

In its sample, this clone was seen a few times. The rearrangement joins TRBV28 to TRBJ1-1, with D tentatively TRBD1 (5 bases). Germline V lookup: CDR1 MDHEN, CDR2 SYDVKM. The CDR3 spans 15 residues. The V end lost 6 bases, the J end lost 1 base, and 15 bases lay between the germline ends. The CDR3 protein is CASSPLARGNTEAFF. The CDR3 region has the DNA TGTGCCAGCAGCCCCCTCGCAAGGGGGAACACTGAAGCTTTCTTT.